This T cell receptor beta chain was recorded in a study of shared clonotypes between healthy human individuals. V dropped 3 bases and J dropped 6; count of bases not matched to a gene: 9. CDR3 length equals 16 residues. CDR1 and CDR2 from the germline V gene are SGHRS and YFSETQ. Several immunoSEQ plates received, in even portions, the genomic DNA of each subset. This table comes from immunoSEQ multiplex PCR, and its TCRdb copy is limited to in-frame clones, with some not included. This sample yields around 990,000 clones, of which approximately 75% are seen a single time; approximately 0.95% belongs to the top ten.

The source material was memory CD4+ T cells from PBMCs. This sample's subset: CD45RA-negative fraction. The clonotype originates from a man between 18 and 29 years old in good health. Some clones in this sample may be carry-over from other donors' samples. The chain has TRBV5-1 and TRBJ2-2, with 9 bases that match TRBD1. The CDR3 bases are TGCGCCAGCAGCTCCGGAGTAGGGACAGGGCCCGGGGAGCTGTTTTTT. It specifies CASSSGVGTGPGELFF.